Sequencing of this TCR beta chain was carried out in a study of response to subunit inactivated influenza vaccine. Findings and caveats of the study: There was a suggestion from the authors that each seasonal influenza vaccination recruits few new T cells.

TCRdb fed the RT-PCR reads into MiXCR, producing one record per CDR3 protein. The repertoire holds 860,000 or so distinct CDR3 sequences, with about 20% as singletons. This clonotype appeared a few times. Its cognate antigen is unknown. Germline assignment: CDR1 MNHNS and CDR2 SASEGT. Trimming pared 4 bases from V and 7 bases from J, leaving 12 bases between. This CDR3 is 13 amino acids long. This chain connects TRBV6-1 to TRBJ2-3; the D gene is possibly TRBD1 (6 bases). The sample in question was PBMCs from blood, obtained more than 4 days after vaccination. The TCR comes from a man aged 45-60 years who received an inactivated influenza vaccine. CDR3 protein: CASSGTENYTQYF. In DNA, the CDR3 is TGTGCCAGCAGTGGGACAGAGAATTATACGCAGTATTTT.